The T cell receptor (beta chain) under discussion was sequenced for a study of molecular identifiers for immune sequencing clone quantification. Per germline, CDR1 GTSNPN and CDR2 SVGIG (reference sequence). V lost 0 bases, J lost 1 base, and 8 bases lay in between. This CDR3 has 14 residues. At least ten counts were recorded for this clonotype. Bulk TCR library preparation followed previously described methods with listed TCR primers. MiXCR was run by TCRdb on the PCR reads, yielding one entry per CDR3 protein. The table lists about half a million distinct CDR3 sequences, 20% to 25% of them singletons.

This sequence joins TRBV30 and TRBJ2-3; D may correspond to TRBD1 or TRBD2 (5 bases each). The sequenced sample consisted of naive CD8+ T cells from blood, with Jurkat cell RNA spiked in. Subset reported: FACS-sorted CD8+CD4-CCR7+CD45RA+ naive T cells. This receptor was identified in a human donor in good health. Some libraries in this study had Jurkat cell RNA spiked in. CDR3 in DNA: TGTGCCTGGAGTGTAATGGGGGGCACAGATACGCAGTATTTT. It yields the protein CAWSVMGGTDTQYF.